Reported below is one TCR beta chain. This clone appeared a single time. Its antigen specificity is not known. Base quality data are lacking; no much larger clone is found one base away. Peripheral blood and lesional scalp punch biopsies were obtained from patients with alopecia areata. After PBMCs were isolated by density centrifugation and stained for CD3, CD4 and CD8, a FACSAria was used to sort CD4+ and CD8+ T cells. This sample was included in a study of CD8+ T cells in alopecia areata (dated by TCRdb to 2016 to 2019). As for the study more broadly: Treated patients were enrolled in an open-label pilot trial of oral tofacitinib, 5 to 10 mg twice daily, for moderate-to-severe alopecia areata. Patients received tofacitinib for 6 to 18 months and were then followed off drug for 6 months to check for delayed response and recurrence. High-throughput TCRbeta sequencing was used to examine T cell clonal expansion in alopecia areata in both the C3H/HeJ mouse model and human patients. On the human side, TCRbeta sequencing was run on scalp tissue and on sorted CD4+ and CD8+ peripheral blood T cells from healthy controls and from alopecia areata patients with either patchy or totalis/universalis disease. Biopsies were taken from tofacitinib-treated patients at baseline and again at 4 and 24 weeks into treatment, and several of those patients also had a later scalp biopsy. Scalp clonality was compared across normal scalp (n=4), patchy alopecia areata scalp (n=8), and alopecia totalis/universalis scalp (n=8). The RNA source kit depended on sample type: the PAXgene miRNA kit for fixed scalp, the miRNeasy kit for PBMCs, and the RNeasy kit for mouse skin. TCRbeta CDR3 regions were amplified by immunoSEQ multiplex PCR using 35 Vbeta forward and 13 Jbeta reverse primers.

Relative to germline, V is missing 2 bases and J is missing 4 bases, with 9 bases of the junction outside any gene match. Inclusive of the bounding cysteine and phenylalanine, the CDR3 is 18 residues long. The kept DNA is CDR3 alone, 54 bases in frame from the first base. For CDR1 and CDR2, the germline V gene lists SGHTA and FQGNSA. Overall study results and their limits: TCR sequences shared between patients were less clear than in mice, possibly partly because of HLA diversity in the patient population. Compared with normal scalp, lesional scalp had higher clonality and more expanded CD8+ clones, particularly in alopecia totalis/universalis, a pattern that suggests antigenic drive. Unlike mouse skin, which is dominated by gammadelta T cells, normal human skin has resident alphabeta T cells that are also sequenced, and this complicates analysis of the scalp TCR repertoire.

The library relied on the immunoSEQ multiplex PCR assay. RNA was extracted from all samples and reverse transcribed into cDNA, which served as template for TCR sequencing. First-strand cDNA was synthesized using SuperScript III with a 2:1 mix of oligo-dT and random hexamers. A synthetic immune receptor repertoire was used to assess amplification bias, and residual bias was removed computationally. In the authors' own workflow: Raw reads were preprocessed to remove errors, and CDR3 was defined by IMGT conventions from the conserved cysteine to phenylalanine. Clonality was computed as 1 minus the Shannon entropy, with the entropy normalized by log2 of the number of productive unique TCRs. Whether each scalp clone was CD4 or CD8 was inferred by checking scalp TCRbeta sequences against the CD4 and CD8 repertoires from sorted blood. The source is immuneACCESS, and TCRdb retained only in-frame sequences with V and J called. Part of the clones is not carried over; for the studies checked, unresolved V genes explain less than half of this, and the remainder is unexplained. V, J and clone size reflect that table, while D and trimming were determined from the DNA. In all, the sample holds 150,000 or so clones, and around 47% of those were seen once. Less than 8% of the sample comes from the top ten.

Specimen: CD4+ T cells sorted from blood. The chain was built from TRBV7-2 and TRBJ2-1, with TRBD2 matching 12 junction bases. The clonotype was recovered from a human donor with alopecia areata. The nucleotide sequence is given as TGTGCCAGCAGCTTAAGGTCTAGCGGGAGGGCCACGTACAATGAGCAGTTCTTC. Protein translation: CASSLRSSGRATYNEQFF.